These 14 T cell receptor beta chains originate from one sample sequenced in a study of regulatory T cells in long-lasting Graves disease. Building of the TCR beta libraries involved iRepertoire HTBI primers and Arm-PCR of CDR3 regions. TCRdb reprocessed the multiplex PCR reads via MiXCR and lists one record per CDR3 protein. The table records about 420,000 distinct CDR3 sequences, less than 25% of them present only once. Time point specified: persistent/refractory GD, antithyroid drugs over 5 years with positive TRAb. Making the TCR library involved RNA that had been extracted from PBMCs. The source was peripheral blood mononuclear cells (PBMCs), collected when the disease was refractory, from a patient treated with antithyroid drugs. The source is a female donor with Graves disease.

There are many counts of this clonotype. V and J are TRBV20-1 and TRBJ1-2; the D gene is possibly TRBD1 (6 bases). This CDR3 is 14 amino acids long. V shed 2 bases and J shed 5 bases, with 15 bases lying between them. Germline CDR1 reads DFQATT; CDR2 reads SNEGSKA (reference sequence). This CDR3 reads CSARHDRILYGYTF. Written as DNA, the CDR3 is TGCAGTGCTAGACACGACAGGATTCTGTATGGCTACACCTTC.

V and J are TRBV29-1 and TRBJ2-7; TRBD1 might be the D (5 bases). With 6 bases removed from V and 0 bases from J, the gap between germline ends came to 15 bases. This CDR3 is 14 amino acids long. Germline CDR1 SQVTM, CDR2 ANQGSEA. The chain's CDR3 is CSVQVPTNSYEQYF. The CDR3 DNA is TGCAGCGTACAGGTTCCGACCAACTCCTACGAGCAGTACTTC.

This clonotype was picked up many times. The J gene is TRBJ2-7, the V gene TRBV7-2, with 8 bases aligning to TRBD2. After removal of 6 bases from V and 1 base from J, the junction contained 8 bases not matched to a gene. The CDR3 is 15 residues long. Germline CDR1 reads SGHTA; CDR2 reads FQGNSA. The CDR3 spells CASSIRAGVSYEQYF. DNA of the CDR3: TGTGCCAGCAGTATCCGAGCGGGAGTTTCCTACGAGCAGTACTTC.

This chain joins TRBV29-1 and TRBJ1-3; D gene ambiguous. With 6 bases removed from V and 1 base from J, the gap between germline ends came to 10 bases. This CDR3 has 13 residues. In germline, CDR1 is SQVTM, CDR2 ANQGSEA. Here the CDR3 reads CSVPNRSGNTIYF. The CDR3 DNA is TGCAGCGTCCCAAACAGATCTGGAAACACCATATATTTT.

This clonotype was recorded at least ten times. V and J are TRBV2 and TRBJ2-2, with D possibly being TRBD2 (7 bases). Per the germline V gene, CDR1 is SNHLY and CDR2 is FYNNEI. V lost 5 bases to trimming and J lost 5 bases, with 18 bases between them. The CDR3 covers 16 residues. The CDR3 sequence is CASSPRGGLGTGELFF. CDR3 DNA sequence: TGTGCCAGCAGTCCTAGGGGGGGTCTCGGAACCGGGGAGCTGTTTTTT. The full variable domain, in which reference TRBV2 and TRBJ2-2 provide the parts outside the CDR3, is EPEVTQTPSHQVTQMGQEVILRCVPISNHLYFYWYRQILGQKVEFLVSFYNNEISEKSEIFDDQFSVERPDGSNFTLKIRSTKLEDSAMYFCASSPRGGLGTGELFFGEGSRLTVL.

This clonotype was seen a handful of times. This chain uses TRBV30 with TRBJ1-5, with a tentative D call TRBD1 (6 bases). The V and J ends lost 5 bases and 3 bases respectively, with 11 bases between them. In germline, CDR1 is GTSNPN, CDR2 SVGIG (reference sequence). CDR3 length equals 13 residues. CDR3 DNA sequence: TGTGCCTGGGGAACAGGGAACAATCAGCCCCAGCATTTT. The encoded protein is CAWGTGNNQPQHF. The full variable domain, in which reference TRBV30 and TRBJ1-5 provide the parts outside the CDR3, is SQTIHQWPATLVQPVGSPLSLECTVEGTSNPNLYWYRQAAGRGLQLLFYSVGIGQISSEVPQNLSASRPQDRQFILSSKKLLLSDSGFYLCAWGTGNNQPQHFGDGTRLSIL.

This clonotype came up many times. This chain joins TRBV28 and TRBJ2-2; maybe TRBD1 (7 bases). V gave up 5 bases and J gave up 0 bases, with 25 bases separating them. Germline CDR1 MDHEN, CDR2 SYDVKM. The CDR3 consists of 20 residues. The CDR3 DNA sequence: TGTGCCAGCAGTCGCTTAGGACAGGCAGGGACTGGACCGAACACCGGGGAGCTGTTTTTT. Translated, it gives CASSRLGQAGTGPNTGELFF.

Only a few counts were recorded for this clonotype. This sequence joins TRBV10-3 and TRBJ1-5, with TRBD1 as a possible D gene (5 bases). This CDR3 is built from 15 residues. Germline values: CDR1 ENHRY, CDR2 SYGVKD. The V and J ends lost 0 bases and 7 bases respectively, with 13 bases between them. The CDR3 protein is CAISESGLGPQPQHF. As DNA, the CDR3 is TGTGCCATCAGTGAGTCGGGATTGGGACCGCAGCCCCAGCATTTT.

This clonotype showed up many times. The chain links TRBV6-5 to TRBJ1-5, with 7 bases identical to TRBD1. This CDR3 contains 17 residues. Trimming took 1 base from V and 4 from J; bases not matched to a gene: 10. Germline V gene data show CDR1 as MNHEY and CDR2 as SVGAGI. The CDR3 loop reads CASSYWPRGRGNQPQHF. CDR3 nucleotide sequence: TGTGCCAGCAGTTACTGGCCGAGGGGGCGCGGGAATCAGCCCCAGCATTTT.

This clonotype has ten or more counts. The chain links TRBV12-3 or TRBV12-4 to TRBJ2-5; D is unresolved. Deletions cut 5 bases from V and 1 base from J, with 8 bases between. The CDR3 runs 13 residues. The CDR3 DNA reads TGTGCCAGCAGTGCGGCCTTCCAAGAGACCCAGTACTTC. Amino acids: CASSAAFQETQYF.

This chain's CDR3 is CASSLARGLISGANVLTF. The CDR3 DNA reads TGTGCCAGCAGCTTAGCCCGAGGACTCATCTCTGGGGCCAACGTCCTGACTTTC. The chain links TRBV7-2 to TRBJ2-6; D is possibly TRBD2 (5 bases). V was clipped by 0 bases and J by 0 bases, with 12 bases between them. The CDR3 runs to 18 residues. Germline CDR1 SGHTA, CDR2 FQGNSA.

This clonotype showed up many times. V and J are TRBV7-2 and TRBJ2-7, with D possibly TRBD1 on 5 matching bases. Trimming pared 5 bases from V and 5 bases from J, leaving 13 bases between. Germline CDR1 SGHTA, CDR2 FQGNSA. CDR3 size: 13 residues. The CDR3 sequence: CASSPRTPHEQYF. The CDR3 DNA reads as TGTGCCAGCAGCCCTCGGACACCCCACGAGCAGTACTTC.

This clonotype turned up a few times. The J gene is TRBJ1-2, the V gene TRBV20-1; D possibly corresponds to TRBD1 (6 bases). CDR3 length: 14 amino acids. Germline assignment: CDR1 DFQATT and CDR2 SNEGSKA (reference sequence). V dropped 1 base and J dropped 4 bases, with 13 bases sitting between them. CDR3 in amino acids: CSARVPRQVYGYTF. In DNA form, the CDR3 reads TGCAGTGCTAGAGTTCCGAGACAGGTCTATGGCTACACCTTC.

V gene TRBV2 combines with J gene TRBJ2-3, with 7 bases that match TRBD2. This CDR3 spans 13 amino acids. V was clipped by 6 bases and J by 11 bases; unmatched bases: 11. Germline CDR1 SNHLY, CDR2 FYNNEI. CDR3 loop: CASSPLAAREQYF. CDR3 in DNA: TGTGCCAGCAGCCCGCTAGCGGCTCGTGAGCAGTATTTT. Drawing the rest from reference TRBV2 and TRBJ2-3, the complete variable domain is EPEVTQTPSHQVTQMGQEVILRCVPISNHLYFYWYRQILGQKVEFLVSFYNNEISEKSEIFDDQFSVERPDGSNFTLKIRSTKLEDSAMYFCASSPLAAREQYFGPGTRLTVL.